Listed here are 17 T cell receptor beta chains from one sample, sequenced in a study of neoadjuvant anti-PD-1 for oral cavity cancer. Repertoires were generated with immunoSEQ multiplex PCR, while TCRdb's copy carries only in-frame clones and drops some. The sample has about 68,000 clones; more than 75% are singletons. Time point defined: after neoadjuvant nivolumab, at surgical resection. The specimen comprised PBMCs, sampled after nivolumab (anti-PD-1) treatment. Every receptor here comes from a person aged 40 to 85 with oral cavity squamous cell carcinoma.

This clone showed up just once. This chain uses TRBV19 with TRBJ1-1, with D tentatively TRBD1 (5 bases). The ends were cut back, 3 bases at V and 2 bases at J, with 19 bases in the middle. This CDR3 spans 17 amino acids. Germline-derived CDR1 and CDR2 are LNHDA and SQIVND (reference sequence). This chain's CDR3 is CASSMLTGDSRNTEAFF. In nucleotides, the CDR3 is TGTGCCAGTAGTATGCTGACGGGGGATTCAAGAAACACTGAAGCTTTCTTT.

The CDR3: CASRLLGFHTDTQYF. Written as DNA, the CDR3 is TGTGCCAGCAGGTTACTGGGTTTTCACACAGATACGCAGTATTTT. V is TRBV11-2 and J is TRBJ2-3; D gene ambiguous. Trimming removed 6 bases at V and 2 bases at J, with 15 bases between. CDR1 and CDR2 (germline): SGHAT, FQNNGV. CDR3 length: 15 residues.

The rearrangement links TRBV19 to TRBJ2-3; possibly TRBD2 for D (6 bases). From germline, CDR1 is LNHDA and CDR2 SQIVND (reference sequence). The CDR3 spans 15 residues. The germline V and J ends were trimmed by 1 base and 0 bases, with 8 bases remaining between them. The CDR3 loop is CASSIGGTSTDTQYF. DNA for the CDR3: TGTGCCAGTAGTATAGGCGGGACTAGCACAGATACGCAGTATTTT.

The chain links TRBV7-2 to TRBJ2-1, with TRBD2 matching over 11 bases. CDR1 and CDR2 (germline): SGHTA, FQGNSA. Unmatched junction bases numbered 11, after V lost 5 bases and J lost 8 bases. CDR3 length: 16 amino acids. CDR3 in amino acids: CASSRQVTSGKDEQFF. CDR3 nucleotides: TGTGCCAGCAGCCGGCAGGTGACTAGCGGGAAAGATGAGCAGTTCTTC.

The chain's CDR3 is CASSRELGLSYEQYF. The CDR3 DNA reads as TGTGCCAGCAGCCGAGAGTTGGGACTTTCCTACGAGCAGTACTTC. This sequence joins TRBV11-2 and TRBJ2-7; tentatively, D is TRBD2 (6 bases). Trimming left V 5 bases short and J 1 base short, with 15 bases between. The CDR3 is 15 amino acids. Germline assignment: CDR1 SGHAT and CDR2 FQNNGV.

V gene TRBV5-6 combines with J gene TRBJ1-2; weak D call: TRBD1 (6 bases). V lost 7 bases and J lost 8, with 27 bases in between. There are 16 residues in the CDR3. The germline CDR1 and CDR2 sequences are SGHDT and YYEEEE. The CDR3, as DNA: TGTGCCAGCTTGTGGACAGCCGCTCCAAACCGTCTCGGCTACACCTTC. Encoded protein: CASLWTAAPNRLGYTF.

The chain combines TRBV25-1 with TRBJ1-2; a possible D gene is TRBD1 (6 bases). Trimming cost V 6 bases and J 3 bases, with 14 bases left between them. Per the germline V gene, CDR1 is MGHDK and CDR2 is SYGVNS. CDR3 length equals 14 residues. CDR3 loop: CASSFGTIDYGYTF. The DNA of the CDR3 is TGTGCCAGCAGCTTTGGGACAATCGACTATGGCTACACCTTC.

The CDR3 region is CAISPGLAIYNEQFF. CDR3 DNA sequence: TGTGCCATCAGTCCGGGACTAGCGATATACAATGAGCAGTTCTTC. This chain connects TRBV10-3 to TRBJ2-1; 10 bases align to TRBD2. CDR1 is ENHRY, CDR2 SYGVKD, per germline. The junction had 5 bases not matched to a gene; V was cut back by 5 bases and J by 4 bases. The length of the CDR3 is 15 residues.

The chain links TRBV27 to TRBJ2-7; 7 bases match TRBD1. V shed 3 bases and J 2 bases; nucleotides not matched to a gene: 10. This CDR3 spans 16 amino acids. Germline lookup yields CDR1 MNHEY and CDR2 SMNVEV (reference sequence). CDR3 sequence (DNA): TGTGCCAGCAGTTTCCGAGGGGGCTTATCCCCCTACGAGCAGTACTTC. The encoded protein is CASSFRGGLSPYEQYF.

The chain is built from TRBV7-3 and TRBJ2-5; no reliable D call. Per the germline V gene, CDR1 is SGHTA and CDR2 is FQGTGA. CDR3 length: 13 residues. V was cut by 3 bases and J by 2 bases, with 7 bases left in between. Here the CDR3 DNA reads TGTGCCAGCAGCTTTGACCAGCAAGAGACCCAGTACTTC. It is translated as CASSFDQQETQYF.

CDR3 amino acids: CAISEVVAGANTGELFF. CDR3 coding DNA: TGTGCCATCAGTGAGGTAGTAGCGGGCGCGAACACCGGGGAGCTGTTTTTT. This chain uses TRBV10-3 with TRBJ2-2; 7 nucleotides line up with TRBD2. The CDR3 has 17 residues. Germline CDR1 is ENHRY and CDR2 is SYGVKD. Unmatched junction bases numbered 6, after V lost 2 bases and J lost 0 bases.

This chain links TRBV9 with TRBJ2-1; 8 nucleotides line up with TRBD2. The CDR3 is 19 residues long. Germline CDR1 and CDR2: SGDLS and YYNGEE. V shed 0 bases and J 4 bases; nucleotides not matched to a gene: 15. DNA of the CDR3: TGTGCCAGCAGCGTAGAAGGAGGAGGAGGTATAGCGGGATACAATGAGCAGTTCTTC. Amino acid sequence: CASSVEGGGGIAGYNEQFF.

The rearrangement joins TRBV9 to TRBJ1-4; no definite D call. The CDR3 consists of 13 residues. Germline CDR1 is SGDLS and CDR2 is YYNGEE. V was trimmed by 2 bases and J by 4 bases, leaving 6 bases between them. The CDR3 here is CASSVGVNEKLFF. CDR3 DNA: TGTGCCAGCAGCGTTGGGGTTAATGAAAAACTGTTTTTT.

This sequence joins TRBV5-1 and TRBJ2-3; 12 bases are a match to TRBD2. The ends lost 0 bases at V and 6 bases at J; junction bases unmatched: 8. The CDR3 covers 17 residues. Germline lookup yields CDR1 SGHRS and CDR2 YFSETQ. The CDR3 spells CASSLGSGLAGTDTQYF. For the CDR3, the DNA is TGCGCCAGCAGCTTGGGTTCGGGACTAGCGGGTACCGATACGCAGTATTTT.

This clone was observed a few times. The chain links TRBV19 to TRBJ2-7; 8 bases are a match to TRBD1. The length of the CDR3 is 13 residues. The V gene end was trimmed by 7 bases and the J gene end by 2 bases; junction bases not matched to a gene: 4. The germline CDR1 and CDR2 sequences are LNHDA and SQIVND (reference sequence). CDR3 sequence (DNA): TGTGCCAGTATCGGGACAGGAACCTACGAGCAGTACTTC. It codes for CASIGTGTYEQYF. Together with reference TRBV19 and TRBJ2-7, the CDR3 gives the full variable domain: DGGITQSPKYLFRKEGQNVTLSCEQNLNHDAMYWYRQDPGQGLRLIYYSQIVNDFQKGDIAEGYSVSREKKESFPLTVTSAQKNPTAFYLCASIGTGTYEQYFGPGTRLTVT.

This rearrangement joins TRBV11-2 to TRBJ1-5; no reliable D call. V lost 4 bases and J 5 bases, leaving 9 bases between the germline ends. This CDR3 region has 13 residues. Germline-derived CDR1 and CDR2 are SGHAT and FQNNGV. This CDR3 reads CASSSGVHQPQHF. The CDR3 DNA follows: TGTGCCAGCAGCTCCGGCGTCCATCAGCCCCAGCATTTT.

The J gene is TRBJ2-1, the V gene TRBV10-3; D is undetermined. V shed 3 bases and J shed 8 bases, with 17 bases lying between them. The CDR3 runs to 15 residues. Germline loops: CDR1 ENHRY, CDR2 SYGVKD. In nucleotides, the CDR3 is TGTGCCATCAGTGACCAGGACCTACCTGGGGATGAGCAGTTCTTC. Encoded protein: CAISDQDLPGDEQFF.